A selection of T cell receptor beta chains follows, all from one sample in a study of blood T cell repertoires in COVID-19. The table came from immunoSEQ multiplex PCR; TCRdb's copy has only in-frame clones and leaves some out. The sample holds roughly 330,000 clones; 80% to 90% are singletons and the top ten take roughly 8.9%. Sequenced material: peripheral blood. These receptors were obtained from a man between 25 and 39 years old with COVID-19, enrolled during active disease. Each CDR3 is given with its conserved first and last residue. The order of the fields is D gene, J gene, V gene, clone size, CDR3 protein, CDR3 DNA. The D gene is left open where the match is weak. Clone size is not always given. Where it is, it says once, few, many or a class for expanded clones.

TRBD1 | TRBJ2-3 | TRBV5-5 | . | CASSPGQGRDTQYF | TGTGCCAGCAGCCCGGGACAGGGTAGAGATACGCAGTATTTT
TRBD1 | TRBJ2-5 | TRBV4-1 | . | CASRGTGFQETQYF | TGCGCCAGCAGGGGGACAGGGTTCCAAGAGACCCAGTACTTC
TRBD1 | TRBJ2-1 | TRBV18 | . | CASSPTGGNEQFF | TGTGCCAGCTCACCCACAGGGGGTAATGAGCAGTTCTTC
TRBD1 | TRBJ1-3 | TRBV7-3 | few | CASSADRVTGNTIYF | TGTGCCAGCAGCGCGGACAGGGTAACTGGAAACACCATATATTTT
. | TRBJ1-2 | TRBV6-2/TRBV6-3 | few | CASSLNPINYGYTF | TGTGCCAGCAGTCTAAATCCCATTAACTATGGCTACACCTTC
. | TRBJ1-1 | TRBV6-2/TRBV6-3 | . | CASSSRPQGSNTEAFF | TGTGCCAGCAGTTCTAGACCCCAGGGGTCGAACACTGAAGCTTTCTTT
TRBD1 | TRBJ2-7 | TRBV6-5 | . | CASTHRGPFYEQYF | TGTGCCAGCACCCACAGGGGTCCCTTCTACGAGCAGTACTTC
. | TRBJ1-3 | TRBV7-3 | . | CASSLGGSGNTIYF | TGTGCCAGCAGCTTAGGAGGGTCTGGAAACACCATATATTTT
TRBD1 | TRBJ2-7 | TRBV19 | . | CASSKETGPYEQYF | TGTGCCAGTAGTAAGGAGACAGGGCCCTACGAGCAGTACTTC
. | TRBJ2-7 | TRBV4-2 | . | CASSPTREAYEQYF | TGTGCCAGCAGCCCGACTAGGGAGGCTTACGAGCAGTACTTC
. | TRBJ2-1 | TRBV19 | . | CASSIGGWNGEQFF | TGTGCCAGTAGTATCGGAGGGTGGAACGGGGAGCAGTTCTTC
. | TRBJ2-3 | TRBV10-3 | . | CAISEEGSTDTQYF | TGTGCCATCAGTGAAGAGGGTAGCACAGATACGCAGTATTTT
. | TRBJ1-2 | TRBV27 | . | CASSLRGQPTPQRGNYGYTF | TGTGCCAGCAGTTTGAGGGGCCAGCCAACCCCACAGCGGGGTAACTATGGCTACACCTTC
TRBD1 | TRBJ2-2 | TRBV6-2/TRBV6-3 | . | CASSYYLQGRSGELFF | TGTGCCAGCAGTTACTACTTACAGGGGCGGTCCGGGGAGCTGTTTTTT
. | TRBJ2-1 | TRBV6-5 | . | CASRDSYNEQFF | TGTGCCAGCAGGGACAGCTACAATGAGCAGTTCTTC
. | TRBJ1-2 | TRBV21-1 | . | CASSKGINRVPTYGYTF | TGTGCCAGCAGCAAAGGGATAAACAGGGTCCCCACCTATGGCTACACCTTC
TRBD1 | TRBJ2-1 | TRBV9 | . | CASSVAGTGGHNEQFF | TGTGCCAGCAGCGTTGCAGGGACAGGGGGTCACAATGAGCAGTTCTTC
TRBD2 | TRBJ2-7 | TRBV5-1 | . | CASSLGGGSVPYEQYF | TGCGCCAGCAGCTTGGGGGGCGGGAGTGTCCCCTACGAGCAGTACTTC
. | TRBJ2-6 | TRBV18 | . | CASSPSQGSGANVLTF | TGTGCCAGCTCACCGTCGCAGGGCTCTGGGGCCAACGTCCTGACTTTC
. | TRBJ2-7 | TRBV18 | . | CASSPPPRGHEQYF | TGTGCCAGCTCACCACCACCCAGGGGCCACGAGCAGTACTTC
. | TRBJ1-2 | TRBV5-4 | . | CASSPGLGGYTF | TGTGCCAGCAGCCCTGGGCTGGGTGGCTACACCTTC
TRBD1 | TRBJ2-7 | TRBV2 | once | CASSPGTGISRDLGGYEQYF | TGTGCCAGCAGTCCCGGGACAGGAATCTCAAGGGACCTAGGTGGGTACGAGCAGTACTTC
. | TRBJ2-1 | TRBV7-2 | once | CASSVGLTSNEQFF | TGTGCCAGCAGCGTTGGACTGACCTCCAATGAGCAGTTCTTC
TRBD2 | TRBJ2-7 | TRBV7-2 | . | CASSLLAGGTYEQYF | TGTGCCAGCAGCTTATTAGCGGGGGGCACGTACGAGCAGTACTTC
. | TRBJ1-2 | TRBV28 | . | CASTNPGFNYGYTF | TGTGCCAGCACTAATCCCGGGTTTAACTATGGCTACACCTTC
TRBD1 | TRBJ1-2 | TRBV5-6 | . | CASSDQGQKNYGYTF | TGTGCCAGCAGCGACCAGGGACAGAAGAACTATGGCTACACCTTC
. | TRBJ2-4 | TRBV2 | . | CASGLIENIQYF | TGTGCCAGTGGACTAATTGAAAACATTCAGTACTTC
TRBD1 | TRBJ1-6 | TRBV6-5 | . | CASRDREGRSSPLHF | TGTGCCAGCAGGGACAGGGAGGGTAGGAGTTCACCCCTCCACTTT
TRBD1 | TRBJ2-7 | TRBV28 | once | CASSAGQGLDEQYF | TGTGCCAGCAGTGCGGGACAGGGGTTGGACGAGCAGTACTTC
. | TRBJ1-1 | TRBV5-6 | . | CASSYRNTEAFF | TGTGCCAGCAGCTACAGGAACACTGAAGCTTTCTTT
. | TRBJ1-1 | TRBV9 | . | CASSALGTSTEAFF | TGTGCCAGCAGCGCCCTGGGGACATCAACTGAAGCTTTCTTT
. | TRBJ1-1 | TRBV27 | . | CASSPPLSPGHEAFF | TGTGCCAGCAGTCCTCCACTATCTCCGGGACACGAAGCTTTCTTT
. | TRBJ2-2 | TRBV9 | once | CASSVAGSGARSNTGELFF | TGTGCCAGCAGCGTAGCGGGTAGCGGCGCAAGGTCGAACACCGGGGAGCTGTTTTTT
TRBD2 | TRBJ2-7 | TRBV5-1 | . | CASSLWGEGGEQYF | TGCGCCAGCAGCTTGTGGGGGGAGGGTGGCGAGCAGTACTTC
. | TRBJ1-1 | TRBV5-6 | . | CASSLGWGPLANTEAFF | TGTGCCAGCAGCTTGGGGTGGGGGCCGCTAGCTAACACTGAAGCTTTCTTT
. | TRBJ1-4 | TRBV2 | . | CASTDTAGANEKLFF | TGTGCCAGCACAGACACTGCCGGGGCTAATGAAAAACTGTTTTTT
. | TRBJ2-7 | TRBV7-8 | . | CASSYQGRGAYEQYF | TGTGCCAGCAGCTACCAGGGGAGAGGGGCCTACGAGCAGTACTTC
TRBD1 | TRBJ1-6 | TRBV10-3 | . | CALTRQGLKSPLHF | TGTGCCTTGACTCGACAGGGATTAAAGTCACCCCTCCACTTT
. | TRBJ2-7 | TRBV3-1/TRBV3-2 | . | CASSHPFPGGSYEQYF | TGTGCCAGCAGCCACCCTTTCCCCGGGGGTTCCTACGAGCAGTACTTC
. | TRBJ2-7 | TRBV5-6 | once | CASSLGAVKFNEQYF | TGTGCCAGCAGCTTGGGGGCAGTCAAGTTTAACGAGCAGTACTTC
TRBD1 | TRBJ2-7 | TRBV7-9 | . | CASSSTRGRIGEQYF | TGTGCCAGCAGCTCCACGAGGGGGCGTATAGGCGAGCAGTACTTC
. | TRBJ2-3 | TRBV7-9 | . | CASSLVGRDTDTQYF | TGTGCCAGCAGCTTAGTTGGCAGGGACACAGATACGCAGTATTTT
TRBD1 | TRBJ1-1 | TRBV10-3 | . | CAISPGTGDTEAFF | TGTGCCATCAGTCCCGGGACAGGGGACACTGAAGCTTTCTTT
TRBD2 | TRBJ2-1 | TRBV4-3 | . | CASSQDIPGTSIDEQFF | TGCGCCAGCAGCCAAGATATACCCGGGACTAGCATCGATGAGCAGTTCTTC
. | TRBJ2-7 | TRBV6-5 | . | CASSYGRTSYEQYF | TGTGCCAGCAGTTACGGGCGGACATCCTACGAGCAGTACTTC
. | TRBJ1-2 | TRBV13 | . | CASSLHTGRVHGYTF | TGTGCCAGCAGCCTCCATACCGGGAGAGTACATGGCTACACCTTC
. | TRBJ2-7 | TRBV5-4 | . | CASSLPQNYEQYF | TGTGCCAGCAGCTTGCCTCAGAACTACGAGCAGTACTTC
TRBD1 | TRBJ1-1 | TRBV12-5 | . | CASGTPYRGRNTEAFF | TGTGCTAGTGGAACCCCATACAGGGGAAGAAACACTGAAGCTTTCTTT
TRBD1 | TRBJ1-5 | TRBV19 | . | CASSTWQGAGQPQHF | TGTGCCAGTAGTACGTGGCAGGGGGCCGGTCAGCCCCAGCATTTT
TRBD1 | TRBJ1-6 | TRBV27 | . | CASSLRDSSYNSPLHF | TGTGCCAGCAGTCTCCGGGACAGCTCCTATAATTCACCCCTCCACTTT
. | TRBJ2-3 | TRBV6-2/TRBV6-3 | once | CASSYETKSTDTQYF | TGTGCCAGCAGTTACGAGACAAAGAGCACAGATACGCAGTATTTT
TRBD2 | TRBJ2-1 | TRBV7-2 | . | CASSLGVSGGAGNEQFF | TGTGCCAGCAGCTTAGGGGTTAGCGGGGGGGCCGGAAATGAGCAGTTCTTC
. | TRBJ1-3 | TRBV5-1 | . | CASSLESPSSGNTIYF | TGCGCCAGCAGCTTGGAATCACCCAGCTCTGGAAACACCATATATTTT
. | TRBJ2-7 | TRBV7-8 | once | CASSSRVYGSYEQYF | TGTGCCAGCAGCTCCCGCGTTTACGGGTCCTACGAGCAGTACTTC
TRBD1 | TRBJ1-5 | TRBV6-4 | . | CASSPGQGGQPQHF | TGTGCCAGCAGTCCCGGACAGGGGGGCCAGCCCCAGCATTTT